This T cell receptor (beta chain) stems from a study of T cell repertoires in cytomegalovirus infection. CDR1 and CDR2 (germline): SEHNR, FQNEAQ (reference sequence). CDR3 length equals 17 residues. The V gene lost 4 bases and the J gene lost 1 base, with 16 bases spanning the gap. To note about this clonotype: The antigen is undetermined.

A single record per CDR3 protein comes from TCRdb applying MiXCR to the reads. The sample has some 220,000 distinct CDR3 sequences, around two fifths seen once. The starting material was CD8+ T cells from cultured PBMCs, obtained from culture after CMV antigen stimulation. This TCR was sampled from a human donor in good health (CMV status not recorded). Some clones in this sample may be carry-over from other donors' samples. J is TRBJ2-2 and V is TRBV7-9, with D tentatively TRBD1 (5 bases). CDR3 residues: CASSSLSPDRNTGELFF. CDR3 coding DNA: TGTGCCAGCAGCTCGTTAAGTCCCGACAGGAACACCGGGGAGCTGTTTTTT.